Listed below are T cell receptor beta chains from one sample, sequenced in a study of vaccination effects on CD4 cells after COVID-19. These receptors have no identified antigens. TCRdb's table, derived via immunoSEQ multiplex PCR, lists solely in-frame clones and lacks some. The sample has some 49,000 clones, about 74% seen once. The input for sequencing was CD4+ T cells from PBMCs cultured without peptide, taken before COVID-19 vaccination. The source is a human donor who had a prior SARS-CoV-2 infection. Both conserved end residues are part of each CDR3. The D gene is left open where the match is weak. The size of a clone is reported for some rows only, either as once, few or many, or as a class for expanded clones.

>.|TRBJ2-7|TRBV4-2|few
TGTGCCAGCGGAGAAGCACAGGGTAACTACGAGCAGTACTTC
CASGEAQGNYEQYF
>.|TRBJ2-1|TRBV4-1|.
TGCGCCAGCAGCCAAGTTCCTAGCGTCTGGGGTAATGAGCAGTTCTTC
CASSQVPSVWGNEQFF
>.|TRBJ2-7|TRBV28|.
TGTGCCAGTGGGGGCTCCTACGAGCAGTACTTC
CASGGSYEQYF
>TRBD2|TRBJ2-5|TRBV5-1|.
TGCGCCAGCAGCTTGGCCGTCCTAGCGGTCCAAGAGACCCAGTACTTC
CASSLAVLAVQETQYF
>TRBD2|TRBJ2-3|TRBV4-2|.
TGTGCCAGCGCCGACCGACTAGCGGGGGTACTGAACACAGATACGCAGTATTTT
CASADRLAGVLNTDTQYF
>.|TRBJ2-2|TRBV27|.
TGTGCCAGCAGAGCTCTTTTCCAGCAGACCGGGGAGCTGTTTTTT
CASRALFQQTGELFF
>TRBD2|TRBJ2-3|TRBV11-3|.
TGTGCCAGCAGCTTCTTTGGCGGGAGATTGGCAGATACGCAGTATTTT
CASSFFGGRLADTQYF
>TRBD1|TRBJ1-5|TRBV18|.
TGTGCCAGCTCACTGGACAGGGGGCAGTTTCAGCCCCAGCATTTT
CASSLDRGQFQPQHF
>TRBD2|TRBJ2-5|TRBV29-1|.
TGCAGCGGCTCGGGAGGGCCCGAGACCCAGTACTTC
CSGSGGPETQYF
>TRBD1|TRBJ2-1|TRBV6-4|.
TGTGCCAGCAGCGTTCTCGGACAGGGAGTGTCTGAGCAGTTCTTC
CASSVLGQGVSEQFF
>.|TRBJ2-7|TRBV27|.
TGTGCCAGCAGTCCATGGACAGCCATCTCCTACGAGCAGTACTTC
CASSPWTAISYEQYF
>.|TRBJ1-5|TRBV19|.
TGTGCCAGTAGTATCAGGGGCAATCAGCCCCAGCATTTT
CASSIRGNQPQHF
>.|TRBJ2-7|TRBV27|.
TGTGCCAGCAGTTTACAGGCCGGCTCCGAGCAGTACTTC
CASSLQAGSEQYF
>TRBD1|TRBJ2-5|TRBV24-1|.
TGTGCCACCAGTGATTCCCCTGGACAGGGGGAAGAGACCCAGTACTTC
CATSDSPGQGEETQYF
>.|TRBJ1-5|TRBV20-1|few
TGCAGTGCTAGTACTCCGTGGGGTAATCAGCCCCAGCATTTT
CSASTPWGNQPQHF
>.|TRBJ1-2|TRBV5-6|.
TGTGCCAGCAGCTTGTTCGATAGACAGGTTCTTATTGGCTACACCTTC
CASSLFDRQVLIGYTF
>TRBD1|TRBJ1-2|TRBV11-2|.
TGTGCCAGCAGTCTGGGACAGGGAACTTCTAACTATGGCTACACCTTC
CASSLGQGTSNYGYTF
>TRBD1|TRBJ1-2|TRBV7-2|.
TGTGCCAGCAGCTCATCCGGGACAGCATATGGCTACACCTTC
CASSSSGTAYGYTF
>TRBD1|TRBJ2-5|TRBV24-1|.
TGTGCCACCAGTACCGGGACAGGGCAAGAGACCCAGTACTTC
CATSTGTGQETQYF
>.|TRBJ2-7|TRBV11-2|.
TGTGCCAGCAGCTTAGATCCGGACGGCTACGAGCAGTACTTC
CASSLDPDGYEQYF
>.|TRBJ1-1|TRBV18|.
TGTGCCAGCTCATTACAGAAGAACACTGAAGCTTTCTTT
CASSLQKNTEAFF
>.|TRBJ2-5|TRBV14|.
TGTGCCAGCAGCCAAGTTCGGGAGACCCAGTACTTC
CASSQVRETQYF
>.|TRBJ2-5|TRBV27|once
TGTGCCAGCAGTGACCAGGGGTCCGGGGAGACCCAGTACTTC
CASSDQGSGETQYF
>TRBD1|TRBJ2-7|TRBV5-1|once
TGCGCCAGCAACTATAGCCCTGCCGGGACAGGAGCCTACGAGCAGTACTTC
CASNYSPAGTGAYEQYF
>.|TRBJ2-7|TRBV7-6|.
TGTGCCAGCAGCGACACAAACTCTTTCCACGAGCAGTACTTC
CASSDTNSFHEQYF
>.|TRBJ2-5|TRBV11-3|.
TGTGCCAGCAGCATCATGGGCTCAGAGACCCAGTACTTC
CASSIMGSETQYF
>.|TRBJ2-2|TRBV5-4|.
TGTGCCAGCAGCTTGGGATCGGCTGGGGAGGAGCTGTTTTTT
CASSLGSAGEELFF
>.|TRBJ1-2|TRBV11-2|few
TGTGCCAGCAGCTCGGACTATGGCTACACCTTC
CASSSDYGYTF
>TRBD1|TRBJ2-2|TRBV18|once
TGTGCCAGCTCACCCGGACAGGGGGGAAGAACCGGGGAGCTGTTTTTT
CASSPGQGGRTGELFF
>.|TRBJ1-1|TRBV7-3|.
TGTGCCAGCAGGGGGGGAGGAGGCACTGAAGCTTTCTTT
CASRGGGGTEAFF
>.|TRBJ1-2|TRBV10-3|.
TGTGCCATCAATGGGGGGGCTTCGACCTATGGCTACACCTTC
CAINGGASTYGYTF
>.|TRBJ2-1|TRBV18|large
TGTGCCAGCTCCGACGGATGGGGGTACAATGAGCAGTTCTTC
CASSDGWGYNEQFF
>.|TRBJ2-2|TRBV3-1/TRBV3-2|.
TGTGCCAGCAGCCAAGGAGTGGCCGGGGAGCTGTTTTTT
CASSQGVAGELFF
>TRBD2|TRBJ2-4|TRBV4-3|.
TGCGCCAGCAGCCAGGTAGCGGGAGCCAAAAACATTCAGTACTTC
CASSQVAGAKNIQYF
>.|TRBJ2-5|TRBV18|.
TGTGCCAGCTCACCGGACCTGGGGCAAGAGACCCAGTACTTC
CASSPDLGQETQYF
>.|TRBJ2-7|TRBV12-3/TRBV12-4|.
TGTGCCAGCATGGAGGAAAAAACCTACGAGCAGTACTTC
CASMEEKTYEQYF
>TRBD2|TRBJ2-7|TRBV5-6|.
TGTGCCAGCGCTGGGGGACTAGAAGAGAGGCAGTACTTC
CASAGGLEERQYF
>.|TRBJ1-2|TRBV30|.
TGTGCCTGGAAATTATGGGAGGGCTATGGCTACACCTTC
CAWKLWEGYGYTF
>TRBD1|TRBJ2-7|TRBV19|once
TGTGCCAGTAGTGGGACAGCAACAACCGAGCAGTACTTC
CASSGTATTEQYF
>TRBD2|TRBJ2-2|TRBV6-2/TRBV6-3|.
TGTGCCAGCAGTTACCCGGGACTAGCGTCGGGGGAGCTGTTTTTT
CASSYPGLASGELFF
>.|TRBJ2-1|TRBV4-3|.
TGCGCCAGCAGCCAAGCCCCGGGACACTACAATGAGCAGTTCTTC
CASSQAPGHYNEQFF
>.|TRBJ2-2|TRBV19|.
TGTGCCAGTAGTATATTTCGGCAGATGAACACCGGGGAGCTGTTTTTT
CASSIFRQMNTGELFF
>.|TRBJ2-1|TRBV9|.
TGTGCCAGCAGCCCCGGGACCTTTTCCAATGAGCAGTTCTTC
CASSPGTFSNEQFF
>.|TRBJ1-1|TRBV5-4|once
TGTGCCAGCAGCTTGGGTCATATGAACACTGAAGCTTTCTTT
CASSLGHMNTEAFF
>.|TRBJ2-3|TRBV5-1|once
TGCGCCAGCAGCTTGAGGATTAGCACAGATACGCAGTATTTT
CASSLRISTDTQYF